This T cell receptor beta chain was identified during a study of CD8 T cells in ankylosing spondylitis (dated by TCRdb to 2016 to 2017). Looking at the study overall: The study profiled T cell receptor beta repertoires in healthy donors and ankylosing spondylitis patients to find disease-linked TCR variants. The whole study cohort included roughly 110 healthy donors and roughly 24 ankylosing spondylitis patients. Peripheral blood samples were taken, and synovial fluid was additionally collected from ankylosing spondylitis patients. The research as a whole found: The disease-linked clones had a CD8+ phenotype and were found at relatively low frequencies in peripheral blood. Blood from ankylosing spondylitis patients appeared to be characterized by a TCR beta motif made up of 8 or 9 highly homologous amino acid variants. Some of the motif variants had been reported before in the synovial fluid and blood of reactive arthritis patients, a finding that suggests common disease-initiation mechanisms. The disease-linked clones were reported as significantly enriched in matched synovial fluid samples from ankylosing spondylitis patients.

In regard to this clonotype: Which antigen it targets is not known. No much larger clone exists at a distance of one base, and base qualities are not known.

V is cut by 5 bases and J by 10 bases, and the space between the germline ends is 21 bases. Reading from cysteine to phenylalanine, the CDR3 counts 14 amino acids. Only the CDR3 DNA is retained, 42 bases long and in frame from the first base. CDR1 and CDR2, looked up from the germline V gene (reference sequence), are DFQATT and SNEGSKA. The reads were generated on an Illumina HiSeq 2500. Quantitative 5'-RACE with molecular barcodes was the method used to prepare the TCR beta libraries. For the original study's pipeline: Disease-linked TCR variants were identified with a new computational method built on a probabilistic model of VDJ rearrangement. TCRdb trimmed public reads at Q25 via fastp, called clones via MiXCR and kept in-frame beta chains. When rows share a CDR3 protein, they turn into one entry using the most common DNA and genes. The V and J calls follow TCRdb's processing rather than the paper's. The table for this sample lists a few hundred thousand distinct CDR3 sequences; less than 10% of them were counted only once. Roughly 15% of the sample lies in the top ten.

This clonotype was obtained from a male donor with ankylosing spondylitis. The chain links TRBV20-1 with TRBJ2-1; the D gene is tentatively TRBD1 or TRBD2, each matching 6 bases. The sequencing input was blood, either unsorted or a sorted T cell fraction (not recorded which). The nucleotide sequence is TGCAGTGCTTCGAGAGGGACTCCCGGACAGGAGCAGTTCTTC. Its protein reads: CSASRGTPGQEQFF.